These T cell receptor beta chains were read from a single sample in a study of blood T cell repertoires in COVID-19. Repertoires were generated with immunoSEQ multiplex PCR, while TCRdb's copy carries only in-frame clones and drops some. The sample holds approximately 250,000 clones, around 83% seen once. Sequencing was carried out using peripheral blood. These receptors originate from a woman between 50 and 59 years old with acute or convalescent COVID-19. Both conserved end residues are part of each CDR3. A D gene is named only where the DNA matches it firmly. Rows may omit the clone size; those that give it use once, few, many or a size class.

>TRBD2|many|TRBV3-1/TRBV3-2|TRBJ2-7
CASSHNPSGNPYEQYF
TGTGCCAGCAGCCATAACCCTAGCGGGAATCCCTACGAGCAGTACTTC
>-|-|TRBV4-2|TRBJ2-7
CASSQGGVGTPQGYEQYF
TGTGCCAGCAGCCAAGGAGGTGTGGGAACGCCACAGGGCTACGAGCAGTACTTC
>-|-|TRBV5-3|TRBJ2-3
CARSNLHSGPCTDTQYF
TGTGCCAGAAGCAATTTACACTCGGGTCCATGCACAGATACGCAGTATTTT
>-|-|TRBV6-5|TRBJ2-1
CASSSTYLYNEQFF
TGTGCCAGCAGCTCGACATACCTCTACAATGAGCAGTTCTTC
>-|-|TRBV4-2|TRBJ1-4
CASSQAGEDANEKLFF
TGTGCCAGCAGCCAAGCGGGGGAGGACGCTAATGAAAAACTGTTTTTT
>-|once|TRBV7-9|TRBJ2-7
CASSSGQILAPYEQYF
TGTGCCAGCAGCTCCGGACAGATCCTTGCCCCGTACGAGCAGTACTTC
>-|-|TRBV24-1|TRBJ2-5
CATSVHGEETQYF
TGTGCCACCAGTGTGCACGGTGAAGAGACCCAGTACTTC
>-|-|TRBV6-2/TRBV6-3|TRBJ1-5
CASSYGGAVSNQPQHF
TGTGCCAGCAGTTACGGAGGGGCGGTAAGCAATCAGCCCCAGCATTTT
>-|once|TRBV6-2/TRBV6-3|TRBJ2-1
CASSRLASYNEQFF
TGTGCCAGCAGCCGGCTAGCGAGTTACAATGAGCAGTTCTTC
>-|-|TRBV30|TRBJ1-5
CAWSGQNGPQHF
TGTGCCTGGAGTGGACAAAACGGGCCCCAGCATTTT
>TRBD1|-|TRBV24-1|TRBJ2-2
CATRGQGVPGELFF
TGTGCCACCAGGGGACAGGGGGTTCCCGGGGAGCTGTTTTTT
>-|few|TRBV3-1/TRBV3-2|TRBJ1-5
CASSQELRDQPQHF
TGTGCCAGCAGCCAAGAGCTGAGGGATCAGCCCCAGCATTTT
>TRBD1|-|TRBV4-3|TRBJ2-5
CASSQPGQGQETQYF
TGCGCCAGCAGCCAACCGGGACAGGGCCAAGAGACCCAGTACTTC
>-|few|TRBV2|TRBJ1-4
CASQYRAVGASEKLFF
TGTGCCAGCCAGTACAGGGCGGTGGGTGCCAGTGAAAAACTGTTTTTT
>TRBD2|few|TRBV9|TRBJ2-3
CASSVVALAGGSSTDTQYF
TGTGCCAGCAGCGTAGTAGCCCTAGCGGGGGGGTCTAGCACAGATACGCAGTATTTT
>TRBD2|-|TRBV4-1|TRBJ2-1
CASSQELAGAYNEQFF
TGCGCCAGCAGCCAAGAACTAGCGGGAGCCTACAATGAGCAGTTCTTC
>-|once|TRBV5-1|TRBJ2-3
CASSVGPSEDTQYF
TGCGCCAGCAGTGTGGGTCCTAGCGAAGATACGCAGTATTTT
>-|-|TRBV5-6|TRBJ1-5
CASSLRGFQPQHF
TGTGCCAGCAGCCTCAGGGGATTCCAGCCCCAGCATTTT
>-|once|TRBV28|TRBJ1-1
CASSAADSYTEAFF
TGTGCCAGCAGTGCCGCGGACAGCTACACTGAAGCTTTCTTT
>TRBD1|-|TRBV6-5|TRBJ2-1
CASSPGQGPYNEQFF
TGTGCCAGCAGTCCGGGACAGGGCCCCTACAATGAGCAGTTCTTC
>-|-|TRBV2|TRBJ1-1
CASRGLGAEAFF
TGTGCCAGCAGAGGACTAGGAGCTGAAGCTTTCTTT
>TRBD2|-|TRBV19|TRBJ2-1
CASSTLTSGLDSYNEQFF
TGTGCCAGTAGTACCTTGACTAGCGGGCTAGACTCCTACAATGAGCAGTTCTTC
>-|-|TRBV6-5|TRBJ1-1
CASRLVNGRASFF
TGTGCCAGCAGGTTGGTTAACGGGAGGGCTTCTTTCTTT
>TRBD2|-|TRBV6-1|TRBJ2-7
CASSDPSSGGKREQYF
TGTGCCAGCAGTGACCCTAGTAGCGGGGGAAAACGCGAGCAGTACTTC
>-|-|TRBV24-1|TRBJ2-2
CATSAASTGELFF
TGTGCCACCAGTGCCGCGTCCACCGGGGAGCTGTTTTTT
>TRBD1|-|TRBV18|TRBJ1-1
CASSRQGGVNTEAFF
TGTGCCAGCTCACGACAGGGGGGGGTTAACACTGAAGCTTTCTTT
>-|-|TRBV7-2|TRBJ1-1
CASSSQGNTEAFF
TGTGCCAGCAGCTCCCAGGGTAACACTGAAGCTTTCTTT